One sample yielded the 25 T cell receptor beta chains listed below, sequenced in a study of T cell changes during pregnancy in multiple sclerosis. This table comes from immunoSEQ multiplex PCR, and its TCRdb copy is limited to in-frame clones, with some not included. The sample includes around 61,000 clones, around nine tenths seen only once; the top ten take over 4%. The material sequenced was peripheral blood from another person, used as feeder cells. These receptors were collected from a human donor whose cells served as feeder cells for cultures in a pregnancy study.

The J gene is TRBJ2-3, the V gene TRBV6-6; D perhaps matches TRBD2 (6 bases). This CDR3 is 16 amino acids long. Germline lookup yields CDR1 MNHNY and CDR2 SVGAGI (reference sequence). The germline V and J ends were trimmed by 6 bases and 3 bases, with 19 bases remaining between them. The CDR3 loop is CASSAQPGLETDTQYF. CDR3 nucleotide sequence: TGTGCCAGCAGCGCTCAACCGGGACTGGAGACAGATACGCAGTATTTT.

The genes are TRBV30 and TRBJ2-1; D might be TRBD1 (6 bases). Trimming cost V 1 base and J 9 bases, with 7 bases left between them. There are 11 residues in the CDR3. The germline V gene has CDR1 GTSNPN and CDR2 SVGIG (reference sequence). The CDR3 DNA reads TGTGCCTGGAGTGGGACAGTTGAGCAGTTCTTC. As protein: CAWSGTVEQFF.

V is TRBV19 and J is TRBJ1-5, with TRBD1 as a possible D gene (5 bases). Between the trimmed V and J ends, which lost 7 bases and 3 bases, there was a span of 19 bases. The CDR3 is made up of 16 amino acids. CDR1 LNHDA and CDR2 SQIVND come from the germline V gene (reference sequence). DNA of the CDR3: TGTGCCAGTAAAACCCGACAGTTCTCTCACAATCAGCCCCAGCATTTT. This codes for CASKTRQFSHNQPQHF.

The gene calls are TRBV7-9 and TRBJ1-1; D possibly corresponds to TRBD1 (5 bases). The CDR3 length is 14 residues. Germline V gene lookup returns CDR1 SEHNR and CDR2 FQNEAQ (reference sequence). The V end was cut by 8 bases, the J end by 3 bases, with 16 bases between. CDR3 DNA: TGTGCCAGCGGGGGGAATCTGGGCGACACTGAAGCTTTCTTT. Translation gives CASGGNLGDTEAFF. Full variable domain (outside the CDR3, taken from reference TRBV7-9 and TRBJ1-1): DTGVSQNPRHKITKRGQNVTFRCDPISEHNRLYWYRQTLGQGPEFLTYFQNEAQLEKSRLLSDRFSAERPKGSFSTLEIQRTEQGDSAMYLCASGGNLGDTEAFFGQGTRLTVV.

The rearrangement links TRBV10-2 to TRBJ2-7; weak D call: TRBD2 (6 bases). From germline, CDR1 is WSHSY and CDR2 SAAADI. V lost 6 bases, J lost 5 bases, and 26 bases lay in between. This CDR3 has 17 residues. The CDR3 reads CASSGKEGGGTWDEQYF. The CDR3, as DNA: TGCGCCAGCAGCGGAAAGGAGGGAGGCGGTACTTGGGACGAGCAGTACTTC.

This chain joins TRBV28 and TRBJ1-2; D remains ambiguous. The germline V and J ends were trimmed by 8 bases and 8 bases, with 9 bases remaining between them. Germline values: CDR1 MDHEN, CDR2 SYDVKM. CDR3 length: 10 amino acids. The CDR3 nucleotides read TGTGCCAGCGGCGGGTACGGCTACACCTTC. This translates into CASGGYGYTF.

The V call is TRBV5-6, the J call TRBJ2-5, with D possibly matching TRBD2 (6 bases). Per germline, CDR1 SGHDT and CDR2 YYEEEE. Trimming shortened V by 1 base and J by 5 bases, and 9 bases separated the two germline ends. The CDR3 spans 13 residues. The CDR3: CASSLQGGETQYF. CDR3 in DNA: TGTGCCAGCAGCTTGCAAGGAGGGGAGACCCAGTACTTC.

J is TRBJ2-7 and V is TRBV5-1; TRBD2 matches 12 bases. The CDR3 contains 14 residues. V was pared by 1 base and J by 4 bases, with 0 bases of the junction left unmatched. Per the germline V gene, CDR1 is SGHRS and CDR2 is YFSETQ. The CDR3 DNA is TGCGCCAGCAGCTTGACTAGCGGGGGGTACGAGCAGTACTTC. It specifies CASSLTSGGYEQYF.

This clone was observed a single time. The chain links TRBV28 to TRBJ2-2; D remains ambiguous. V was cut by 6 bases and J by 5 bases, with 7 bases left in between. CDR3 size: 12 residues. CDR1 and CDR2 from the germline V gene are MDHEN and SYDVKM. Written as DNA, the CDR3 is TGTGCCAGCAGCGGGTTAACCGGGGAGCTGTTTTTT. Its translation: CASSGLTGELFF.

J is TRBJ1-2 and V is TRBV7-9, with unresolved D. V was cut by 0 bases and J by 2 bases, with 4 bases left in between. Per germline, CDR1 SEHNR and CDR2 FQNEAQ (reference sequence). The CDR3 loop spans 13 amino acids. The CDR3 sequence is CASSLAANYGYTF. The CDR3 nucleotides are TGTGCCAGCAGCTTAGCAGCCAACTATGGCTACACCTTC.

The rearrangement links TRBV9 to TRBJ1-4; 9 bases line up with TRBD1. The germline CDR1 and CDR2 sequences are SGDLS and YYNGEE. The CDR3 is 14 amino acids. The junction had 0 bases not matched to a gene; V was cut back by 4 bases and J by 2 bases. CDR3 loop: CASSTGGTNEKLFF. CDR3 in DNA: TGTGCCAGCAGCACAGGGGGCACTAATGAAAAACTGTTTTTT.

V usage is TRBV7-2 and J usage is TRBJ1-3; D remains ambiguous. This CDR3 spans 15 amino acids. Germline-derived CDR1 and CDR2 are SGHTA and FQGNSA. The germline V and J ends were trimmed by 6 bases and 0 bases, with 12 bases remaining between them. CDR3 sequence: CASRQEAYSGNTIYF. In DNA, the CDR3 is TGTGCCAGCAGGCAAGAGGCATACTCTGGAAACACCATATATTTT.

The chain employs TRBV20-1 and TRBJ1-5; D not certain. V gave up 5 bases and J gave up 4 bases, with 6 bases separating them. The CDR3 extends over 11 amino acids. Germline CDR1 reads DFQATT; CDR2 reads SNEGSKA (reference sequence). CDR3: CSAGENQPQHF. CDR3 coding DNA: TGCAGTGCTGGCGAAAATCAGCCCCAGCATTTT.

CDR3 amino acids: CASSEGRGKSEQYF. The CDR3 nucleotides are TGTGCCAGCAGCGAGGGCAGGGGGAAAAGCGAGCAGTACTTC. This chain links TRBV9 with TRBJ2-7, with 7 bases that match TRBD1. The germline V gene encodes CDR1 SGDLS and CDR2 YYNGEE. The trim removed 3 bases at V and 6 bases at J, leaving 9 bases unmatched. The length of the CDR3 is 14 residues.

This clone was observed once. The rearrangement links TRBV19 to TRBJ1-2; 8 nucleotides match TRBD1. In germline, CDR1 is LNHDA, CDR2 SQIVND (reference sequence). This CDR3 contains 14 residues. V gave up 5 bases and J gave up 4 bases; unmatched junction bases: 6. CDR3 protein: CASSARQGLYGYTF. The DNA for the CDR3 is TGTGCCAGTAGTGCCCGACAGGGGCTCTATGGCTACACCTTC. Supplemented by reference TRBV19 and TRBJ1-2, the full variable domain reads DGGITQSPKYLFRKEGQNVTLSCEQNLNHDAMYWYRQDPGQGLRLIYYSQIVNDFQKGDIAEGYSVSREKKESFPLTVTSAQKNPTAFYLCASSARQGLYGYTFGSGTRLTVV.

The chain combines TRBV5-1 with TRBJ2-7, with TRBD1 as a possible D gene (6 bases). V gave up 0 bases and J gave up 6 bases, with 13 bases separating them. Looked up from germline, CDR1 is SGHRS and CDR2 is YFSETQ. This CDR3 contains 14 residues. CDR3 region: CASSLEGTPLEQYF. CDR3 sequence (DNA): TGCGCCAGCAGCTTGGAGGGGACACCCCTCGAGCAGTACTTC.

This clone has a handful of counts. V is TRBV6-5 and J is TRBJ1-2; D unclear. Trimming pared 2 bases from V and 7 bases from J, leaving 5 bases between. The CDR3 totals 11 residues. Germline CDR1 reads MNHEY; CDR2 reads SVGAGI. CDR3 DNA sequence: TGTGCCAGCAGTTACGGCCGTGGCTACACCTTC. Protein product: CASSYGRGYTF.

This chain links TRBV6-5 with TRBJ1-2; 8 nucleotides match TRBD1. The junction had 6 bases not matched to a gene; V was cut back by 6 bases and J by 3 bases. Germline V CDR1 and CDR2: MNHEY, SVGAGI. The CDR3 loop spans 14 amino acids. This CDR3 reads CASRRQGWDYGYTF. CDR3 sequence (DNA): TGTGCCAGCAGAAGACAGGGGTGGGACTATGGCTACACCTTC.

V and J are TRBV27 and TRBJ1-2; no clear D gene. Trimming stripped 5 bases from V and 1 base from J, with 11 bases between. Germline V gives CDR1 MNHEY, CDR2 SMNVEV (reference sequence). This CDR3 region has 14 residues. The CDR3 DNA reads TGTGCCAGCAGTCCAAGCCCCTTTAACTATGGCTACACCTTC. This encodes CASSPSPFNYGYTF.

This chain connects TRBV2 to TRBJ2-7, with TRBD1 identical over 9 bases. The germline V gene encodes CDR1 SNHLY and CDR2 FYNNEI. J was trimmed by 3 bases and V by 10 bases; bases with no gene match: 10. This CDR3 has 14 residues. CDR3 sequence reads: CANTPRDRDYEQYF. The DNA for the CDR3 is TGTGCCAACACCCCCCGGGACAGGGACTACGAGCAGTACTTC. Complete variable domain (other parts from reference TRBV2 and TRBJ2-7): EPEVTQTPSHQVTQMGQEVILRCVPISNHLYFYWYRQILGQKVEFLVSFYNNEISEKSEIFDDQFSVERPDGSNFTLKIRSTKLEDSAMYFCANTPRDRDYEQYFGPGTRLTVT.

The J gene is TRBJ2-7, the V gene TRBV13; a weak D match, TRBD1 (7 bases). The CDR3 runs to 19 residues. V lost 2 bases, J lost 0 bases, and 23 bases lay in between. Germline loops: CDR1 PRHDT, CDR2 FYEKMQ (reference sequence). CDR3 region: CASSLRRGQRVSNSYEQYF. Here the CDR3 DNA reads TGTGCCAGCAGCTTACGGAGGGGACAGCGAGTAAGCAACTCCTACGAGCAGTACTTC.

The chain couples TRBV5-8 to TRBJ2-1, with TRBD2 as a possible D gene (6 bases). V was clipped by 2 bases and J by 5 bases, with 11 bases between them. Germline V gene lookup returns CDR1 SGHTS and CDR2 YDEGEE. The CDR3 extends over 14 amino acids. The CDR3 is CASSLMAGNNEQFF. CDR3 DNA sequence: TGTGCCAGCAGCTTAATGGCGGGAAACAATGAGCAGTTCTTC.

The chain combines TRBV18 with TRBJ2-3; D unresolved. V lost 6 bases and J 2 bases, leaving 12 bases between the germline ends. Per germline, CDR1 KGHSH and CDR2 LQKENI. This CDR3 comprises 14 residues. The CDR3: CASSLQRTTDTQYF. CDR3 in DNA: TGTGCCAGCTCCTTACAGCGTACCACAGATACGCAGTATTTT.

This chain joins TRBV7-3 and TRBJ1-1; D remains unclear. Trimming took 5 bases from V and 0 from J, leaving 7 bases between them. Germline CDR1 is SGHTA and CDR2 is FQGTGA. CDR3 length: 13 amino acids. This CDR3 is CASSSTVNTEAFF. For the CDR3, the DNA is TGTGCCAGCAGCAGTACAGTGAACACTGAAGCTTTCTTT.

V gene TRBV20-1 combines with J gene TRBJ1-2; D remains unclear. The CDR3 has 10 residues. The germline V gene encodes CDR1 DFQATT and CDR2 SNEGSKA (reference sequence). V shed 4 bases and J shed 5 bases, with 5 bases lying between them. The CDR3 DNA is TGCAGTGCTACTGAGTATGGCTACACCTTC. Protein: CSATEYGYTF.